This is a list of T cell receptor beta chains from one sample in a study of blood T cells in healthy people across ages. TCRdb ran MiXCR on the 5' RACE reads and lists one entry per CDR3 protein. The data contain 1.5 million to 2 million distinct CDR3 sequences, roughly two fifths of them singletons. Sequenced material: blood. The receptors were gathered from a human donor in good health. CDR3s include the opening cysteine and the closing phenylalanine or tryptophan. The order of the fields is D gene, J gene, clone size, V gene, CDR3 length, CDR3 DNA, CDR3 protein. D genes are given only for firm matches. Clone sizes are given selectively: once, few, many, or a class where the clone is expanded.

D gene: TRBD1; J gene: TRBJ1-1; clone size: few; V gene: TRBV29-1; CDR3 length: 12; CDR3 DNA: TGCAGCGTGGGACAGCAGTGGACTGAAGCTTTCTTT; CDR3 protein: CSVGQQWTEAFF
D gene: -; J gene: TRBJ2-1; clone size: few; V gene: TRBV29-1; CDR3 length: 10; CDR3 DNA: TGCAGCGTTGAGCGGGGTGAGCAGTTCTTC; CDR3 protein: CSVERGEQFF
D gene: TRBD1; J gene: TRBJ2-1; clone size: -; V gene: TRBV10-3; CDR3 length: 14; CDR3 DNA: TGTGCCATCAGTGAGATCGACAGGGGGAGGGAGCAGTTCTTC; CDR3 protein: CAISEIDRGREQFF
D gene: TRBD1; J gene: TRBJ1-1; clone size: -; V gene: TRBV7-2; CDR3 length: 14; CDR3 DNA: TGTGCCAGCAGCCTACAGGGGGGGATGTCTGAAGCTTTCTTT; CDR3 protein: CASSLQGGMSEAFF
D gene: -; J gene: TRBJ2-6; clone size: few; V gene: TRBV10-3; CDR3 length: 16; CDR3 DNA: TGTGCCATGACCGGACAGATAGCCTCTGGGGCCAACGTCCTGACTTTC; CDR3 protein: CAMTGQIASGANVLTF
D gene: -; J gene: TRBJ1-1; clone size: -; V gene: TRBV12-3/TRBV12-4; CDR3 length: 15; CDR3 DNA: TGTGCCAGCAGACAGAGGGCATACATGAACACTGAAGCTTTCTTT; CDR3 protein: CASRQRAYMNTEAFF
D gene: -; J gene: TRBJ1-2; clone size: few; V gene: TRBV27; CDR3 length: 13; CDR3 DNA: TGTGCCAGCAGCTCTACTACAGGGTTTGGCTACACCTTC; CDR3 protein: CASSSTTGFGYTF
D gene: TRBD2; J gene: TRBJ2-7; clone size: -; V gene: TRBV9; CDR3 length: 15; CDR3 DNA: TGTGCCAGCAGCGTAGAACTAGCGGGGGCAGACGAGCAGTACTTC; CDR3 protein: CASSVELAGADEQYF
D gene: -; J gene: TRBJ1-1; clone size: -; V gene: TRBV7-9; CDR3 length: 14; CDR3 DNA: TGTGCCAGCAGCTTCACTGCGGCTGGGACTGAAGCTTTCTTT; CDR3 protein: CASSFTAAGTEAFF
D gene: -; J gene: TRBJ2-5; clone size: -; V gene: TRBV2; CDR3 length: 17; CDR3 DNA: TGTGCCAGCAGTGAAACTCCGGCAATTGAGTTAGGGGAGACCCAGTACTTC; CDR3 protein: CASSETPAIELGETQYF
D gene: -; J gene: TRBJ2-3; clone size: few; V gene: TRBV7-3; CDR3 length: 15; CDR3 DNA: TGTGCCAGCAGCTTAGCGCCCGCCCCTGGAGATACGCAGTATTTT; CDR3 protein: CASSLAPAPGDTQYF
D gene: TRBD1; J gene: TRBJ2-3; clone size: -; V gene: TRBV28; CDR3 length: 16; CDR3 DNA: TGTGCCAGCAGTACCGACAGGGGGCCTCTCACAGATACGCAGTATTTT; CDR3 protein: CASSTDRGPLTDTQYF
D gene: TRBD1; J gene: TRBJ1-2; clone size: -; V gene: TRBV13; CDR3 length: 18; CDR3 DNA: TGTGCCAGCAGCTTACGCGGGATGCCGACAGGGAATAACTATGGCTACACCTTC; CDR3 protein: CASSLRGMPTGNNYGYTF
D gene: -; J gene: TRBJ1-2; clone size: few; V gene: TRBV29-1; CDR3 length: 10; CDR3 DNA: TGCAGCGTTAACTTCCATGGCTACACCTTC; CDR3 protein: CSVNFHGYTF
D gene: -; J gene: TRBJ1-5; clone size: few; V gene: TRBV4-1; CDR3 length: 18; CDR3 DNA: TGCGCCAGCAGCCTAATCCCGGGGGGCGGGGCCGGCAATCAGCCCCAGCATTTT; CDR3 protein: CASSLIPGGGAGNQPQHF
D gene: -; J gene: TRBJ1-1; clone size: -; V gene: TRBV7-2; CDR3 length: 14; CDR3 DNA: TGTGCCAGCAGCTTAGCCTCCCAGGCTTTAGAAGCTTTCTTT; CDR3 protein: CASSLASQALEAFF
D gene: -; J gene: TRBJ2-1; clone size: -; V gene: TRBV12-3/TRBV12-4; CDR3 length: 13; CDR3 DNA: TGTGCCAGCAGTTTCCAGCCCCACAATGAGCAGTTCTTC; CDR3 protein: CASSFQPHNEQFF
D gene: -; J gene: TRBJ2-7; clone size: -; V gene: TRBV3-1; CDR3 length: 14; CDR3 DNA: TGTGCCAGCAGCCAAGATCAGTCGGGGGAGATTCAGTACTTC; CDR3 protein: CASSQDQSGEIQYF
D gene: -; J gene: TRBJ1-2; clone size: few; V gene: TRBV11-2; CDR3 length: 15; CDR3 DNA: TGTGCCAGCAGCTTAGATCCAGGGCCTTCCTATGGCTACACCTTC; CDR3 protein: CASSLDPGPSYGYTF
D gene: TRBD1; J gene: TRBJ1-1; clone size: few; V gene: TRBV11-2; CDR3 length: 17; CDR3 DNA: TGTGCCAGCAGCTTATGGCTCGTGAGACAGGGGGACACTGAAGCTTTCTTT; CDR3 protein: CASSLWLVRQGDTEAFF
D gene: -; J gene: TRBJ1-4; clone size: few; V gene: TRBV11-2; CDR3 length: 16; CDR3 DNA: TGTGCCAGCAGCTTAGAGGGGCTAGCAACTAATGAAAAACTGTTTTTT; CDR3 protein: CASSLEGLATNEKLFF
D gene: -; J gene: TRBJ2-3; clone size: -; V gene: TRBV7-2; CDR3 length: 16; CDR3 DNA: TGTGCCAGCAGCCCTACACGAAACTTTCTCACAGATACGCAGTATTTT; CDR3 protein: CASSPTRNFLTDTQYF
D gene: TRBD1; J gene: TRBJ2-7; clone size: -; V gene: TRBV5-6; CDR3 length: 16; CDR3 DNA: TGTGCCAGCAGCTTGCCTACCGGGACAGGTAAAGACGAGCAGTACTTC; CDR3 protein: CASSLPTGTGKDEQYF
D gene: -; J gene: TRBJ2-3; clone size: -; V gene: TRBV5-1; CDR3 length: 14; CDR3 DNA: TGCGCCAGCAGCATAGGCGTGGGCACAGATACGCAGTATTTT; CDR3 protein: CASSIGVGTDTQYF
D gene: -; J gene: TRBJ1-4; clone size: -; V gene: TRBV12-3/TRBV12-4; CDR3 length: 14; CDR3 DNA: TGTGCCAGCAGTTTCGGGACAAGGAATGAAAAACTGTTTTTT; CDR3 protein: CASSFGTRNEKLFF
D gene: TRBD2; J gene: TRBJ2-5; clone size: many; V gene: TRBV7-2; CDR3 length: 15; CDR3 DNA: TGTGCCAGCAGCCTCGAGGGGCGGGGGCAAGAGACCCAGTACTTC; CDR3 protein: CASSLEGRGQETQYF
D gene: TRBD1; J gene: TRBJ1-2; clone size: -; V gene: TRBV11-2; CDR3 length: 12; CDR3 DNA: TGCGCCAGCCCGGGACAGGGTATTGGCTACACCTTC; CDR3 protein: CASPGQGIGYTF
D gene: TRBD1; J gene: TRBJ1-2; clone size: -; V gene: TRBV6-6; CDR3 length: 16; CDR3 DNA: TGTGCCAGCAGTTACTTCGGGAAGGGGGCGATTGATGGCTACACCTTC; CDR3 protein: CASSYFGKGAIDGYTF
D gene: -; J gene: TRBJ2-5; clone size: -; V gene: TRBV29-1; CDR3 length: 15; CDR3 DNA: TGCAGCGTTGAAGATACGGGTCAACTTCAAGAGACCCAGTACTTC; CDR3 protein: CSVEDTGQLQETQYF
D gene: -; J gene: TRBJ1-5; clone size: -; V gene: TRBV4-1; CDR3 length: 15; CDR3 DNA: TGCGCCAGCAGCCAAGCCGTCGGCAGGGGACAGCCCCAGCATTTT; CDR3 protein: CASSQAVGRGQPQHF
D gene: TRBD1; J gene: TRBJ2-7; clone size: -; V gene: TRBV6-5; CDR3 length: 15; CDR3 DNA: TGTGCCAGCAGTTCGACAGGGATCGCCCCCTACGAGCAGTACTTC; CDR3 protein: CASSSTGIAPYEQYF
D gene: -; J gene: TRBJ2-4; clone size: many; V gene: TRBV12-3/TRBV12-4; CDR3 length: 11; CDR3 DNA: TGTGCCAGCGCAGGCAAAAACATTCAGTACTTC; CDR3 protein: CASAGKNIQYF
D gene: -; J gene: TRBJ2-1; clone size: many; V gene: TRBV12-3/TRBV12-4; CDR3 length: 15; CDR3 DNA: TGTGCCAGCAGTTTAAGGTCTGTAGAGGTCCATGAGCAGTTCTTC; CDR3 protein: CASSLRSVEVHEQFF
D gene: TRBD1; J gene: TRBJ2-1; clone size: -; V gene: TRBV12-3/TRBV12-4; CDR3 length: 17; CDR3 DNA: TGTGCCAGCAGTTTAATCCCGACAGGGGTATCCTACAATGAGCAGTTCTTC; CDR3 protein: CASSLIPTGVSYNEQFF
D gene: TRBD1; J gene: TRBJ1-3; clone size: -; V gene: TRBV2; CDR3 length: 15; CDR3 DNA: TGTGCCAGCAACACACAGGGGACCTCTGGAAACACCATATATTTT; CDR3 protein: CASNTQGTSGNTIYF
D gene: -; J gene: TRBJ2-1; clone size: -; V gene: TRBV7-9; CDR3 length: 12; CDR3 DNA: TGTGCCAGCAGCTTAGTTGAGGGGAAGCAGTTCTTC; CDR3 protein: CASSLVEGKQFF
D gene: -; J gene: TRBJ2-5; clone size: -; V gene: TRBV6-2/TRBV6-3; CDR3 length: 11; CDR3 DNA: TGTGCCAGCAGCAACAATAAGGAGCAGTACTTC; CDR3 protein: CASSNNKEQYF
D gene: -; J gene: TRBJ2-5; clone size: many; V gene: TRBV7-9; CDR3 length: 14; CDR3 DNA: TGTGCCAGCCGGGGTGGGGGCCCGTCAGAGACCCAGTACTTC; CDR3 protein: CASRGGGPSETQYF
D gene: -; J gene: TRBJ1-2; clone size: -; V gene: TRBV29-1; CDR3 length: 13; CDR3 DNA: TGCAGCGTTGGGGAGGAAATTAACTATGGCTACACCTTC; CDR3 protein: CSVGEEINYGYTF
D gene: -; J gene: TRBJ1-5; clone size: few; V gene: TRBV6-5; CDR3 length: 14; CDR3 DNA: TGTGCCAGCAGTTCGGTGAGGATTGATAAGCCCCAGCATTTT; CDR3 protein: CASSSVRIDKPQHF
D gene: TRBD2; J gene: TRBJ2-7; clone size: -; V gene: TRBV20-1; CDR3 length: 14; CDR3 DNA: TGCAGTGCTCCCCCTTGGACTAGCGCCTACGAGCAGTACTTC; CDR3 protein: CSAPPWTSAYEQYF
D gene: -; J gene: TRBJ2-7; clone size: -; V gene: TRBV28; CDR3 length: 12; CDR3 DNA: TGTGCCAGCAGTATAAGGGGGGCCGAGCAGTACTTC; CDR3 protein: CASSIRGAEQYF
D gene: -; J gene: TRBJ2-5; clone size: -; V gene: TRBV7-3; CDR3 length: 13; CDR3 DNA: TGTGCCAGCAGCGCACAGGAACAAGAGACCCAGTACTTC; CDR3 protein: CASSAQEQETQYF
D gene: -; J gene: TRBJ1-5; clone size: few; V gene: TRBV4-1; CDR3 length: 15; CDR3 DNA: TGCGCCAGCAGCCAAGTCGGAGGGGTGGGTCAGCCCCAGCATTTT; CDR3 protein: CASSQVGGVGQPQHF
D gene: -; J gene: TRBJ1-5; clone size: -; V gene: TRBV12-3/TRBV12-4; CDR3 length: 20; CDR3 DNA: TGTGCCAGCAGTTTAACGGAGGGGCTAGAAGGGTGGACCGGAGATCAGCCCCAGCATTTT; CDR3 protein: CASSLTEGLEGWTGDQPQHF
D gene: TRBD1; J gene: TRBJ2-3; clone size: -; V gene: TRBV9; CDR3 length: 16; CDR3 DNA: TGTGCCAGCAGCGTAGTTCCCGGACAGGGGGGAGATACGCAGTATTTT; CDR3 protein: CASSVVPGQGGDTQYF
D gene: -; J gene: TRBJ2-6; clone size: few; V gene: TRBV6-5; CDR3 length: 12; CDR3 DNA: TGTGCCAGCAGTGGCGCCCACAACGTCCTGACTTTC; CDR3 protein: CASSGAHNVLTF
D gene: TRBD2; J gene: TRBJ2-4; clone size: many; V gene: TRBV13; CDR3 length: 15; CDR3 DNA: TGTGCCAGCAGCCGGACTAGCGGGGGAAGGAACATTCAGTACTTC; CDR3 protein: CASSRTSGGRNIQYF
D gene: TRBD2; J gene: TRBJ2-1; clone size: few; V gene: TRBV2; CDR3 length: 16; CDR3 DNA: TGTGCCAGCAGGTTCGCGGGGGGGCCAATCAACAATGAGCAGTTCTTC; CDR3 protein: CASRFAGGPINNEQFF
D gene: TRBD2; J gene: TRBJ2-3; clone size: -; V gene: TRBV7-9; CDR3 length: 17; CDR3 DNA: TGTGCCAGCAGCCGCTGGACTAGCGGGGAACCCACAGATACGCAGTATTTT; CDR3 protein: CASSRWTSGEPTDTQYF
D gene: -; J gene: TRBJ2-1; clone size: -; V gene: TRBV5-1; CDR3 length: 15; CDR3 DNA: TGCGCCAGCAGCGGCGGGGGGACAGGGCCCCTAGGGTGGTTCTTC; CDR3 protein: CASSGGGTGPLGWFF
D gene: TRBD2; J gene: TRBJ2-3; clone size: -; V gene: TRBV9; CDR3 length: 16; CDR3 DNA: TGTGCCAGCAGCACCCTAGCGGGGGAGGGCACAGATACGCAGTATTTT; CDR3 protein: CASSTLAGEGTDTQYF
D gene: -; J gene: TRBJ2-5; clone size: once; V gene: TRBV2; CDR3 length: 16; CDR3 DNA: TGTGCCACCCAGGGGGGGGAGCGGGGGTTCCAAGAGACCCAGTACTTC; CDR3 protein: CATQGGERGFQETQYF
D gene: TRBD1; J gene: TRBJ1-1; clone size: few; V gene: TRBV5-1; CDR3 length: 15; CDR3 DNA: TGCGCCAGCAGCTTCTACCCGGACAGGGATCTTGAAGCTTTCTTT; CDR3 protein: CASSFYPDRDLEAFF
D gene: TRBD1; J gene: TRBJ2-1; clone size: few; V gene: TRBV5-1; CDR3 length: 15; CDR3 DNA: TGCGCCAGCAGCTTGGAGGGACAGGGTGTGGATGAGCAGTTCTTC; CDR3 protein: CASSLEGQGVDEQFF